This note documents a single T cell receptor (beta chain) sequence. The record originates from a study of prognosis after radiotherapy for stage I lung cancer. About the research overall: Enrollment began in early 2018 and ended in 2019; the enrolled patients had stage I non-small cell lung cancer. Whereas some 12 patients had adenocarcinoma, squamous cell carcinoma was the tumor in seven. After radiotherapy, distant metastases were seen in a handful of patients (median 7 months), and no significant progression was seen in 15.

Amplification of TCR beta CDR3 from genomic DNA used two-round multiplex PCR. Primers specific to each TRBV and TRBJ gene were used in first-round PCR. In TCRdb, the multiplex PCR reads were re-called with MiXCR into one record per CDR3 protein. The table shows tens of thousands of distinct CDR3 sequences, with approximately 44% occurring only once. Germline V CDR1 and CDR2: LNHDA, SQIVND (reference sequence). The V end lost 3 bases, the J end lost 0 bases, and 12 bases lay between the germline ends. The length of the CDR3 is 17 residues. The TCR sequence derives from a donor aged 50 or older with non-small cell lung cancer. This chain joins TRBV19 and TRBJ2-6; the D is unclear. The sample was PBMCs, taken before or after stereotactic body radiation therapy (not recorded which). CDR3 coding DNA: TGTGCCAGTAGTATGTGGGTAGTGCGCTCTGGGGCCAACGTCCTGACTTTC. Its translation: CASSMWVVRSGANVLTF.